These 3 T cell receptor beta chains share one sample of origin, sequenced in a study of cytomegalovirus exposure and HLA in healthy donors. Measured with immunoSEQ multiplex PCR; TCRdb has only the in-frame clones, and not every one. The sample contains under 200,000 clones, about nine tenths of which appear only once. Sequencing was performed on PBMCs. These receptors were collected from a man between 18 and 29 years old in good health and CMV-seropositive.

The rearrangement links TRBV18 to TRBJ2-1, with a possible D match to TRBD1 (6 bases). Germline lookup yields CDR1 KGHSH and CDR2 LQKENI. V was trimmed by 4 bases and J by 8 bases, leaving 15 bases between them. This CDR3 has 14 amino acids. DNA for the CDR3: TGTGCCAGCTCACAGGCCAGGGGATCGCATGAGCAGTTCTTC. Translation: CASSQARGSHEQFF.

This chain's CDR3 is CAWNRDRRETQYF. In DNA form, the CDR3 reads TGTGCCTGGAATCGGGACAGGAGAGAGACCCAGTACTTC. The chain has TRBV30 and TRBJ2-5; 8 bases map to TRBD1. Germline assignment: CDR1 GTSNPN and CDR2 SVGIG (reference sequence). The CDR3 covers 13 residues. J gave up 4 bases and V 4 bases, and 5 bases lay outside the gene matches. Using reference TRBV30 and TRBJ2-5 for the parts outside the CDR3, the full variable domain is SQTIHQWPATLVQPVGSPLSLECTVEGTSNPNLYWYRQAAGRGLQLLFYSVGIGQISSEVPQNLSASRPQDRQFILSSKKLLLSDSGFYLCAWNRDRRETQYFGPGTRLLVL.

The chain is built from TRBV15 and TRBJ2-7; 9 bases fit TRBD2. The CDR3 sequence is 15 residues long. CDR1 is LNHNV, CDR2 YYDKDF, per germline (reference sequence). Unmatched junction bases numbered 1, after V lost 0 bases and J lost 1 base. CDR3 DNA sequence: TGTGCCACCAGCAGAGAAGCGGGAGGTTCCTACGAGCAGTACTTC. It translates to CATSREAGGSYEQYF.